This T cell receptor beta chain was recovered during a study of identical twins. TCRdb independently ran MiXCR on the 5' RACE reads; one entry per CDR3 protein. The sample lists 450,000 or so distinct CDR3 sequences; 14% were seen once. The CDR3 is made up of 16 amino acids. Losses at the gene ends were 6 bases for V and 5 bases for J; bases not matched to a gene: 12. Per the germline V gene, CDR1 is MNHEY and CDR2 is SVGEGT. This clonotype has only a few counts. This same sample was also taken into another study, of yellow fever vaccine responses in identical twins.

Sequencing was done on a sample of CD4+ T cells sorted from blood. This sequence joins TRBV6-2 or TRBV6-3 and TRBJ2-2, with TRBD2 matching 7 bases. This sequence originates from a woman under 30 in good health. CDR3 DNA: TGTGCCAGCAGCCGATTAGGGCGGGGGTCGACCGGGGAGCTGTTTTTT. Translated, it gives CASSRLGRGSTGELFF.